The entry below gives a single TCR beta chain sequence along with its context. This sample is part of a study of OX40 agonist ivuxolimab in advanced cancers. Turning to the study itself: In this cohort, patients received ivuxolimab, an agonistic anti-OX40 (CD134) antibody. Every 2 weeks, ivuxolimab was infused into the patients intravenously at between 0.01 and 10 mg/kg. Enrolled patients in dose escalation had cancers that were hepatocellular carcinoma, melanoma, renal cell or head and neck cancer.

Sequenced by immunoSEQ multiplex PCR; TCRdb stores in-frame clones only, minus some. The sample shows some 74,000 clones, around nine tenths of them seen only once. The material was CD4+ or CD8+ T cells sorted from blood, obtained in a trial of the OX40 agonist ivuxolimab. The origin of this receptor is an adult with an advanced solid tumor such as melanoma, head and neck, liver or kidney cancer.

The CDR3 loop reads CASNPTGTGSYTF. DNA for the CDR3: TGTGCCAGCAACCCTACCGGGACAGGGAGCTACACCTTC. J is TRBJ1-2 and V is TRBV2; 9 nucleotides align to TRBD1. The CDR3 loop spans 13 amino acids. The germline V gene has CDR1 SNHLY and CDR2 FYNNEI. V shed 7 bases and J 9 bases; nucleotides not matched to a gene: 9.